Detailed here is one T cell receptor (beta chain). Its antigen is currently unknown. Other DNA sequences of this sample code for an identical CDR3. The source of the sample is a study of shared clonotypes between healthy human individuals. This table comes from immunoSEQ multiplex PCR, and its TCRdb copy is limited to in-frame clones, with some not included. The sample has over a million clones; around four fifths are singletons. Findings of the study overall: Since donors were few, the genetic and exposure-history diversity represented was limited.

Trimming shortened V by 2 bases and J by 2 bases, and 10 bases separated the two germline ends. This CDR3 spans 15 amino acids. Germline V gene lookup returns CDR1 SGHRS and CDR2 YFSETQ. The sequence was obtained from a man younger than 30 in good health. The chain joins TRBV5-1 to TRBJ2-2; D remains unclear. The sequenced sample was memory CD4+ T cells sorted from blood. Subset denoted: CD45RA-negative fraction. CDR3 coding DNA: TGCGCCAGCAGCTTAAGGACGGTTAACACCGGGGAGCTGTTTTTT. It codes for CASSLRTVNTGELFF.